Listed below are T cell receptor beta chains from one sample, sequenced in a study of blood T cells in healthy people across ages. TCRdb redid the calling of the 5' RACE reads with MiXCR, one entry per CDR3 protein. Here the sample spans roughly 1.9 million distinct CDR3 sequences, 35% to 50% being singletons. What was sequenced was blood. The receptors were gathered from a human donor in good health. Both conserved end residues are part of each CDR3. A D gene is named only where the DNA matches it firmly. Expanded clones get a size class; other rows say once, few or many, or leave the size out.

TRBJ1-2 | many | TRBV9 | . | CASSGLTGNYGYTF | TGTGCCAGCAGCGGTCTCACAGGGAACTATGGCTACACCTTC
TRBJ1-2 | few | TRBV20-1 | . | CSARQVSYGYTF | TGCAGTGCTAGACAGGTCTCCTATGGCTACACCTTC
TRBJ2-1 | . | TRBV5-1 | TRBD1 | CASTTGQGVGEQFF | TGCGCCAGCACCACGGGACAGGGTGTTGGAGAGCAGTTCTTC
TRBJ2-7 | . | TRBV7-2 | TRBD1 | CASSLATGEYNEQYF | TGTGCCAGCAGCTTAGCAACAGGGGAGTACAATGAGCAGTACTTC
TRBJ2-1 | many | TRBV29-1 | . | CSVLGPSSSYNEQFF | TGCAGCGTCCTCGGGCCTTCCAGCTCCTACAATGAGCAGTTCTTC
TRBJ2-7 | . | TRBV28 | TRBD1 | CASSFPDRGVSYEQYF | TGTGCCAGCAGTTTCCCAGACAGGGGGGTCTCCTACGAGCAGTACTTC
TRBJ2-7 | . | TRBV5-1 | TRBD1 | CASSQGVENEQYF | TGCGCCAGCAGCCAGGGGGTTGAGAACGAGCAGTACTTC
TRBJ1-1 | . | TRBV28 | . | CASSLGGRVSTEAFF | TGTGCCAGCAGTTTGGGAGGACGAGTTTCCACTGAAGCTTTCTTT
TRBJ2-4 | few | TRBV20-1 | . | CSAREGTNLAKNIQYF | TGCAGTGCTAGAGAGGGCACTAATCTAGCCAAAAACATTCAGTACTTC
TRBJ2-1 | . | TRBV4-1 | TRBD2 | CASSRTSGGAFSYNEQFF | TGCGCCAGCAGCCGAACTAGCGGGGGGGCCTTTTCCTACAATGAGCAGTTCTTC
TRBJ2-5 | few | TRBV21-1 | . | CASSPRLLQETQYF | TGTGCCAGCAGCCCCCGACTCCTCCAAGAGACCCAGTACTTC
TRBJ1-1 | few | TRBV7-9 | . | CASSVGHRNTEAFF | TGTGCCAGCAGCGTCGGACACCGGAACACTGAAGCTTTCTTT
TRBJ2-7 | . | TRBV11-2 | . | CASSLPPSRRTYEQYF | TGTGCCAGCAGCTTACCGCCATCGCGCCGAACCTACGAGCAGTACTTC
TRBJ1-1 | . | TRBV20-1 | . | CSARDVLGTGNTEAFF | TGCAGTGCTAGAGATGTCCTCGGGACGGGGAACACTGAAGCTTTCTTT
TRBJ2-1 | . | TRBV4-2 | TRBD2 | CASSLAGIQETQFF | TGTGCCAGCAGCCTAGCGGGCATCCAAGAGACCCAGTTCTTC
TRBJ2-3 | few | TRBV4-1 | . | CASSQGTSADTRYF | TGCGCCAGCAGCCAAGGGACGAGCGCAGATACGCGGTATTTT
TRBJ2-6 | few | TRBV20-1 | TRBD1 | CSARDRVLSGANVLTF | TGCAGTGCTAGGGACAGGGTTTTGAGTGGGGCCAACGTCCTGACTTTC
TRBJ1-2 | . | TRBV11-2 | . | CASSFYKYGYTF | TGTGCCAGCAGCTTTTACAAGTATGGCTACACCTTC
TRBJ2-5 | few | TRBV29-1 | TRBD2 | CSVEKGGGLGETQYF | TGCAGCGTTGAAAAAGGCGGGGGGTTGGGAGAGACCCAGTACTTC
TRBJ1-1 | . | TRBV16 | . | CASSQPTGHANTEAFF | TGTGCCAGCAGCCAACCCACAGGGCACGCGAACACTGAAGCTTTCTTT
TRBJ2-6 | few | TRBV7-2 | . | CASSARGGAGANVLTF | TGTGCCAGCAGCGCAAGAGGGGGGGCTGGGGCCAACGTCCTGACTTTC
TRBJ1-4 | few | TRBV7-9 | . | CASSYQLTASSTNEKLFF | TGTGCCAGCAGCTACCAATTGACGGCAAGTTCAACTAATGAAAAACTGTTTTTT
TRBJ2-3 | . | TRBV7-8 | TRBD1 | CASSFLHRGTDTQYF | TGTGCCAGCAGCTTTTTGCACAGGGGAACAGATACGCAGTATTTT
TRBJ2-4 | . | TRBV2 | . | CASSGDRPKNIQYF | TGTGCCAGCAGTGGCGATAGGCCCAAAAACATTCAGTACTTC
TRBJ2-5 | many | TRBV27 | . | CASSLFSQETQYF | TGTGCCAGCAGTTTATTCAGCCAAGAGACCCAGTACTTC
TRBJ2-7 | few | TRBV20-1 | TRBD2 | CSAGGNPYEQYF | TGCAGTGCCGGGGGGAACCCCTACGAGCAGTACTTC
TRBJ1-2 | . | TRBV28 | . | CASSSGVAGSYGYTF | TGTGCCAGCAGTTCAGGTGTAGCGGGTTCTTATGGCTACACCTTC
TRBJ1-4 | . | TRBV9 | TRBD1 | CASSETGGLATNEKLFF | TGTGCCAGCAGCGAGACAGGGGGACTTGCAACTAATGAAAAACTGTTTTTT
TRBJ2-3 | many | TRBV4-2 | . | CASSFQGNEVDTQYF | TGTGCCAGCAGCTTCCAGGGGAATGAGGTAGATACGCAGTATTTT
TRBJ2-5 | . | TRBV29-1 | TRBD1 | CSVGGGAGETQYF | TGCAGCGTTGGAGGGGGCGCGGGAGAGACCCAGTACTTC
TRBJ2-5 | many | TRBV24-1 | . | CATSDSEASPEQETQYF | TGTGCCACCAGTGATAGCGAGGCAAGCCCAGAACAAGAGACCCAGTACTTC
TRBJ2-5 | . | TRBV29-1 | . | CSSGSFGETQYF | TGCAGCTCGGGGTCATTCGGAGAGACCCAGTACTTC
TRBJ2-1 | few | TRBV7-9 | . | CASSERDPYNEQFF | TGTGCCAGCAGCGAACGGGACCCATACAATGAGCAGTTCTTC
TRBJ2-4 | . | TRBV9 | . | CASSVGSRLEQYF | TGTGCCAGCAGCGTAGGGTCCCGCTTGGAGCAGTACTTC
TRBJ1-2 | . | TRBV7-9 | . | CASSPTAGVRQDYTF | TGTGCCAGCAGCCCCACCGCCGGTGTAAGGCAAGACTACACCTTC
TRBJ2-1 | . | TRBV7-9 | . | CASSLISGQETQFF | TGTGCCAGCAGCCTCATTTCCGGGCAAGAGACCCAGTTCTTC
TRBJ2-3 | few | TRBV11-3 | TRBD2 | CASSSRLASGTDTQYF | TGTGCCAGCAGCTCCCGACTAGCGTCGGGCACAGATACGCAGTATTTT
TRBJ1-1 | few | TRBV12-3/TRBV12-4 | . | CASSFIRGTEAFF | TGTGCCAGCAGTTTTATCCGGGGCACTGAAGCTTTCTTT
TRBJ2-7 | . | TRBV28 | . | CASSPGVAPRDEQYF | TGTGCCAGCAGTCCTGGCGTGGCTCCAAGAGACGAGCAGTACTTC
TRBJ1-1 | . | TRBV4-3 | . | CASSQDSGRAEAFF | TGCGCCAGCAGCCAAGATAGTGGCAGGGCTGAAGCTTTCTTC
TRBJ2-7 | few | TRBV7-9 | . | CAGSPPTGYEQYF | TGTGCCGGCAGCCCCCCGACAGGATACGAGCAGTACTTC
TRBJ2-1 | . | TRBV15 | . | CATSREGDPYNEQFF | TGTGCCACCAGCAGGGAGGGGGACCCCTACAATGAGCAGTTCTTC
TRBJ2-3 | . | TRBV20-1 | TRBD2 | CSARPGTTQDTQYF | TGCAGTGCTAGGCCCGGGACTACCCAGGATACGCAGTATTTT
TRBJ2-4 | few | TRBV29-1 | TRBD2 | CSVEGTSLYELYF | TGCAGCGTTGAAGGGACTAGCCTTTACGAGCTGTACTTC
TRBJ1-6 | . | TRBV9 | TRBD1 | CASSVGGGGRDYNSPLHF | TGTGCCAGCAGCGTCGGCGGAGGGGGCAGGGACTATAATTCACCCCTCCACTTT
TRBJ1-2 | . | TRBV11-3 | . | CASSLTPAGDGYIF | TGTGCCAGCAGCTTAACCCCAGCGGGGGATGGCTACATCTTC
TRBJ1-2 | . | TRBV2 | TRBD1 | CASRGQDGYTF | TGTGCCAGCAGAGGACAGGATGGCTACACCTTC
TRBJ1-5 | once | TRBV4-1 | . | CASSQVRVSGNQPQHF | TGCGCCAGCAGCCAAGTTCGGGTATCGGGCAATCAGCCCCAGCATTTT
TRBJ1-1 | few | TRBV7-9 | . | CAMERDTEAFF | TGTGCCATGGAAAGGGACACTGAAGCTTTCTTT
TRBJ2-7 | few | TRBV10-3 | . | CAISASTGYEQYF | TGTGCCATCAGTGCTTCGACGGGGTACGAGCAGTACTTC
TRBJ2-1 | . | TRBV20-1 | . | CSARDWTGDSFNEQFF | TGCAGTGCTAGAGATTGGACTGGAGACAGCTTCAATGAGCAGTTCTTC
TRBJ1-1 | . | TRBV12-3/TRBV12-4 | . | CASTFRGGGTEAFF | TGTGCCAGCACCTTTAGGGGGGGGGGAACTGAAGCTTTCTTT